Sequencing of this TCR beta chain was carried out in a study of T cell repertoires in cytomegalovirus infection. This clonotype was seen a handful of times. Its specificity is unknown. TCRdb analysed the reads with MiXCR anew, one entry per CDR3 protein. The sample gives around 900,000 distinct CDR3 sequences, under 40% of which show up once; 13% is in the top ten. The sequence was collected from a human donor in good health (CMV status not recorded). Some clones in this sample may be carry-over from other donors' samples. Specimen: cultured CD8+ T cells from PBMCs, collected from culture after CMV antigen stimulation.

The CDR3 protein is CATSERQTGAGNEQFF. The CDR3 DNA reads TGTGCCACCAGTGAGCGACAGACCGGGGCGGGTAATGAGCAGTTCTTC. This rearrangement joins TRBV24-1 to TRBJ2-1; tentatively, D is TRBD1 or TRBD2 (5 bases each). CDR1 is KGHDR and CDR2 is SFDVKD in the germline V gene. The CDR3 contains 16 residues. V lost 4 bases, J lost 7 bases, and 19 bases lay in between.